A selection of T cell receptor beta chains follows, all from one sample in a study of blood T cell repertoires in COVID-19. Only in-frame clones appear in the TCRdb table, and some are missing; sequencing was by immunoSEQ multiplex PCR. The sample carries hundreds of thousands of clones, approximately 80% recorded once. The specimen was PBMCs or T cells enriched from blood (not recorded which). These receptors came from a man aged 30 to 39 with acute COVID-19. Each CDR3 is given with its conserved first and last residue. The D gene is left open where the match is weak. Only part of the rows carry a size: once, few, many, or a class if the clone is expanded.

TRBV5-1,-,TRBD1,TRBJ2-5,CASSRATGGVETQYF,TGCGCCAGCAGCCGGGCGACAGGGGGGGTAGAGACCCAGTACTTC
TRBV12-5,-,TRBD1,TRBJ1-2,CASGYSGGGYGYTF,TGTGCTAGTGGTTACTCAGGGGGTGGCTATGGCTACACCTTC
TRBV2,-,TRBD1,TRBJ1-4,CASSGQGVIEKLFF,TGTGCCAGCAGCGGACAGGGGGTTATTGAAAAACTGTTTTTT
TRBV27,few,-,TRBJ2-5,CASSLSRVHQETQYF,TGTGCCAGCAGTTTATCCCGGGTCCACCAAGAGACCCAGTACTTC
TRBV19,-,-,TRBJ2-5,CASRSRASVEETQYF,TGTGCCAGTAGATCCCGGGCTAGCGTAGAAGAGACCCAGTACTTC
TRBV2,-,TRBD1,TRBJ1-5,CASSAGQGNQPQHF,TGTGCCAGCAGCGCCGGACAGGGGAATCAGCCCCAGCATTTT
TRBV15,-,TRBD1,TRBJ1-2,CATSIGRDSFYGYTF,TGTGCCACCTCGATTGGCCGGGACAGCTTCTATGGCTACACCTTC
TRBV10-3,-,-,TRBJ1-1,CAISESFSKQTDMNTEAFF,TGTGCCATCAGTGAGTCGTTTTCCAAGCAGACAGACATGAACACTGAAGCTTTCTTT
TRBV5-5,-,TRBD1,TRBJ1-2,CASSFGTGPNGYTF,TGTGCCAGCAGCTTTGGGACAGGACCGAATGGCTACACCTTC
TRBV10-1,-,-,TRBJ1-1,CASSDGYTEAFF,TGCGCCAGCAGTGACGGGTACACTGAAGCTTTCTTT
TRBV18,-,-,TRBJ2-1,CASSPLKRGNEQFF,TGTGCCAGCTCACCACTAAAGAGAGGTAATGAGCAGTTCTTC
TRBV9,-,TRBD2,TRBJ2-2,CASSPLAGSNTGELFF,TGTGCCAGCAGCCCCCTAGCGGGGTCGAACACCGGGGAGCTGTTTTTT
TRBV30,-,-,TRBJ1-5,CAWSLGQSINQPQHF,TGTGCCTGGAGCTTGGGGCAGTCTATTAATCAGCCCCAGCATTTT
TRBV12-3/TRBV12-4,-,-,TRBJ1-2,CASSLPYYGYTF,TGTGCCAGCAGTTTACCCTACTATGGCTACACCTTC
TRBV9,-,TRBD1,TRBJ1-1,CASSRDRAEAFF,TGTGCCAGCAGCCGGGACAGGGCTGAAGCTTTCTTT
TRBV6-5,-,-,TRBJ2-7,CASRYYEQYF,TGTGCCAGCAGGTACTACGAGCAGTACTTC
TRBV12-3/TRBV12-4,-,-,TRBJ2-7,CASSLGQALEQYF,TGTGCCAGCAGTTTGGGCCAGGCCCTCGAGCAGTACTTC
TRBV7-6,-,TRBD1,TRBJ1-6,CASSGRDRGSPLHF,TGTGCCAGCAGCGGCCGGGACAGAGGTTCACCCCTCCACTTT
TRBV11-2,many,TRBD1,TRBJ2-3,CASSPPARGLGNTQYF,TGTGCCAGCAGCCCCCCGGCCAGGGGGCTAGGGAATACGCAGTATTTT
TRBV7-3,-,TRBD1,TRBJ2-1,CASSLGQLQGNEQFF,TGTGCCAGCAGCTTGGGACAGCTACAAGGGAATGAGCAGTTCTTC
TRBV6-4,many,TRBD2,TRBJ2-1,CASSDGGAYNEQFF,TGTGCCAGCAGTGACGGGGGGGCCTACAATGAGCAGTTCTTC
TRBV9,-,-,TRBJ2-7,CASSVDWRGPEQYF,TGTGCCAGCAGCGTCGACTGGCGCGGGCCCGAGCAGTACTTC
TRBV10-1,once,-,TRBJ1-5,CASSETGLEPQHF,TGCGCCAGCAGTGAGACAGGGTTGGAGCCCCAGCATTTT
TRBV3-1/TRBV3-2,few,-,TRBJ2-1,CASSQVKGPGRNEQFF,TGTGCCAGCAGCCAAGTTAAGGGTCCGGGAAGGAATGAGCAGTTCTTC
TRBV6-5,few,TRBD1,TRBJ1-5,CASRYNDRDNQPQHF,TGTGCCAGCCGATACAACGACAGGGACAATCAGCCCCAGCATTTT
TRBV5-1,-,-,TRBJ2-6,CASSPTGVNSGANVLTF,TGCGCCAGCAGCCCGACAGGTGTGAACTCTGGGGCCAACGTCCTGACTTTC
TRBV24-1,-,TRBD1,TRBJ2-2,CATSVTGKFGGELFF,TGTGCCACCAGTGTGACAGGGAAGTTTGGCGGGGAGCTGTTTTTT
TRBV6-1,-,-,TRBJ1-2,CASSELQFYGYTF,TGTGCCAGCAGTGAATTACAGTTCTATGGCTACACCTTC
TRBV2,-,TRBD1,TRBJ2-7,CASSGQTGDRYSYEQYF,TGTGCCAGCAGTGGTCAGACTGGGGACAGATACTCCTACGAGCAGTACTTC